One sample yielded the 8 T cell receptor beta chains listed below, sequenced in a study of T-cell memory formation after mild COVID-19. TCRdb independently ran MiXCR on the 5' RACE reads; one entry per CDR3 protein. This sample has 70,000 to 100,000 distinct CDR3 sequences, with about 13% found just once. Sequenced material: PBMCs or a T cell subset sorted from them (not recorded which). Every receptor here comes from an adult woman who had mild COVID-19 (a few samples of this study predate the infection). Cell type and time point are not known.

The rearrangement joins TRBV27 to TRBJ2-7; 9 bases fit TRBD2. V shed 5 bases, J shed 3 bases, and the junction held 5 bases outside the gene matches. The CDR3 totals 14 residues. Looked up from germline, CDR1 is MNHEY and CDR2 is SMNVEV (reference sequence). The CDR3: CASSLTAGGYEQYF. The CDR3 DNA is TGTGCCAGCAGTCTCACAGCGGGAGGCTACGAGCAGTACTTC.

V gene TRBV12-3 or TRBV12-4 combines with J gene TRBJ2-1; D unresolved. The V end lost 2 bases, the J end lost 10 bases, and 12 bases lay between the germline ends. The CDR3 sequence is 13 residues long. The CDR3 DNA is TGTGCCAGCAGTTTATTGCTAGTTGGAGAGCAGTTCTTC. This gives the protein CASSLLLVGEQFF.

The chain recombines TRBV29-1 with TRBJ1-1, with D tentatively TRBD1 (5 bases). The V and J ends lost 4 bases and 4 bases respectively, with 7 bases between them. From germline, CDR1 is SQVTM and CDR2 ANQGSEA. This CDR3 has 11 amino acids. Here the CDR3 reads CSVAGSTEAFF. CDR3 nucleotide sequence: TGCAGCGTTGCAGGGAGCACTGAAGCTTTCTTT.

This chain connects TRBV7-9 to TRBJ1-1; weak D call: TRBD1 (5 bases). Trimming removed 2 bases from V and 2 bases from J, with 9 bases in between. Per germline, CDR1 SEHNR and CDR2 FQNEAQ (reference sequence). This CDR3 spans 14 amino acids. CDR3 DNA: TGTGCCAGCAGCTTAAAGACAGCCAACACTGAAGCTTTCTTT. It translates to CASSLKTANTEAFF.

This clonotype was observed a handful of times. This chain joins TRBV7-9 and TRBJ2-7; 8 bases fit TRBD1. The CDR3 runs to 18 residues. Per the germline V gene, CDR1 is SEHNR and CDR2 is FQNEAQ (reference sequence). The V and J ends lost 4 bases and 6 bases, in that order; junction bases with no gene match: 20. DNA for the CDR3: TGTGCCAGCAGCTCCACGATAGGAGACAGGGGAATTGTTGGCGAGCAGTACTTC. The encoded protein is CASSSTIGDRGIVGEQYF. The full variable domain, in which reference TRBV7-9 and TRBJ2-7 provide the parts outside the CDR3, is DTGVSQNPRHKITKRGQNVTFRCDPISEHNRLYWYRQTLGQGPEFLTYFQNEAQLEKSRLLSDRFSAERPKGSFSTLEIQRTEQGDSAMYLCASSSTIGDRGIVGEQYFGPGTRLTVT.

The rearrangement uses TRBV5-1 and TRBJ2-7; tentatively, D is TRBD2 (6 bases). This CDR3 has 12 amino acids. Germline loops: CDR1 SGHRS, CDR2 YFSETQ. Trimming stripped 5 bases from V and 2 bases from J, with 8 bases between. The CDR3 coding sequence is TGCGCCAGCAGAGGGGAGGCCTACGAGCAGTACTTC. It specifies CASRGEAYEQYF.

The chain is built from TRBV24-1 and TRBJ2-1; 9 bases fit TRBD2. The V gene end was trimmed by 4 bases and the J gene end by 5 bases; junction bases not matched to a gene: 8. Per the germline V gene, CDR1 is KGHDR and CDR2 is SFDVKD. This CDR3 comprises 16 residues. The CDR3 spells CATSDSGTSYDNEQFF. The CDR3, as DNA: TGTGCCACCAGTGACTCCGGGACTAGCTATGACAATGAGCAGTTCTTC.

This clonotype was counted only a few times. The V gene is TRBV10-3, the J gene TRBJ2-5; a possible D gene is TRBD2 (5 bases). The CDR3 runs 13 residues. The ends were cut back, 7 bases at V and 5 bases at J, with 14 bases in the middle. Germline V gene sequence: CDR1 ENHRY, CDR2 SYGVKD. CDR3 DNA: TGTGCCATCACTCCGGGGTACGGGGAGACCCAGTACTTC. Translated: CAITPGYGETQYF.